This TCR beta chain was observed in a study of cytomegalovirus exposure and HLA in healthy donors. Study-level background: The 130 or so validation repertoires, a later analysis reported, used the same platform as the 700 or so repertoires from the first cohort.

The germline gives CDR1 GTSNPN, CDR2 SVGIG (reference sequence). This CDR3 contains 13 residues. With 0 bases removed from V and 3 bases from J, the gap between germline ends came to 8 bases. This clone appeared a single time. What it binds is unknown. Produced via immunoSEQ multiplex PCR; TCRdb's table is partial and in-frame only. This table holds about 120,000 clones, over 75% found once. Study-wide results and caveats: Within the approximately 120 validation repertoires, first-cohort TCR clusters tended to co-occur, according to a later analysis. The study put around 180 TCR beta chains on its list as cytomegalovirus-associated. Some public TCRs appeared in many individuals, while most sequences were rare.

The gene calls are TRBV30 and TRBJ1-2, with unresolved D. This TCR was recovered from a woman under 30 in good health and CMV-seropositive. Specimen: PBMCs. In DNA, the CDR3 is TGTGCCTGGAGTGTAAGTGCGGACTATGGCTACACCTTC. Its translation is CAWSVSADYGYTF.